This paragraph reports one TCR beta chain. The sample comes from a study of shared clonotypes between healthy human individuals. This CDR3 region has 20 residues. Trimming removed 4 bases from V and 1 base from J; junction bases left unmatched: 11. CDR1 is SGHRS, CDR2 YFSETQ, per germline. The method was immunoSEQ multiplex PCR; TCRdb's version includes in-frame clones alone and lacks a portion of them. The sample lists 2 million to 3 million clones, roughly 93% occurring once. The gene calls are TRBV5-1 and TRBJ2-6, with TRBD2 matching 13 bases. Sequencing input: naive CD4+ T cells from PBMCs. The sample's subset: CD45RA+ positively selected. The receptor was derived from a man aged 18 to 29 in good health. Some clones in this sample may be carry-over from other donors' samples. The CDR3 region has the DNA TGCGCCAGCAGCCTTCAACCGGGACTAGCGGGAAAGTCTGGGGCCAACGTCCTGACTTTC. It codes for CASSLQPGLAGKSGANVLTF.